The T cell receptor (beta chain) described here comes from a study of T cells in Graves' hyperthyroidism and ophthalmopathy. CDR3 length: 14 residues. CDR1 is SGDLS and CDR2 is YYNGEE in the germline V gene. It was RNA transcripts that yielded the amplified TCR beta CDR3 regions. HTBI primers were used for first-round RT-PCR of the TCR CDR3. From the multiplex PCR reads, TCRdb called clonotypes with MiXCR, one entry per CDR3 protein. Among around 100,000 distinct CDR3 sequences listed, less than 55% were seen once. This clonotype was counted a few times. The junction and the germline gene differ at one end; a read error may be behind it.

The TCR was taken from a middle-aged man with Graves' hyperthyroidism. The chain uses TRBV9 and TRBJ1-6; D uncertain. The sample taken for sequencing was blood. CDR3 amino acids: CVSSVARAASPLHF. The CDR3 DNA follows: TGTGTCAGCAGTGTAGCGAGGGCTGCTTCACCCCTCCACTTT.